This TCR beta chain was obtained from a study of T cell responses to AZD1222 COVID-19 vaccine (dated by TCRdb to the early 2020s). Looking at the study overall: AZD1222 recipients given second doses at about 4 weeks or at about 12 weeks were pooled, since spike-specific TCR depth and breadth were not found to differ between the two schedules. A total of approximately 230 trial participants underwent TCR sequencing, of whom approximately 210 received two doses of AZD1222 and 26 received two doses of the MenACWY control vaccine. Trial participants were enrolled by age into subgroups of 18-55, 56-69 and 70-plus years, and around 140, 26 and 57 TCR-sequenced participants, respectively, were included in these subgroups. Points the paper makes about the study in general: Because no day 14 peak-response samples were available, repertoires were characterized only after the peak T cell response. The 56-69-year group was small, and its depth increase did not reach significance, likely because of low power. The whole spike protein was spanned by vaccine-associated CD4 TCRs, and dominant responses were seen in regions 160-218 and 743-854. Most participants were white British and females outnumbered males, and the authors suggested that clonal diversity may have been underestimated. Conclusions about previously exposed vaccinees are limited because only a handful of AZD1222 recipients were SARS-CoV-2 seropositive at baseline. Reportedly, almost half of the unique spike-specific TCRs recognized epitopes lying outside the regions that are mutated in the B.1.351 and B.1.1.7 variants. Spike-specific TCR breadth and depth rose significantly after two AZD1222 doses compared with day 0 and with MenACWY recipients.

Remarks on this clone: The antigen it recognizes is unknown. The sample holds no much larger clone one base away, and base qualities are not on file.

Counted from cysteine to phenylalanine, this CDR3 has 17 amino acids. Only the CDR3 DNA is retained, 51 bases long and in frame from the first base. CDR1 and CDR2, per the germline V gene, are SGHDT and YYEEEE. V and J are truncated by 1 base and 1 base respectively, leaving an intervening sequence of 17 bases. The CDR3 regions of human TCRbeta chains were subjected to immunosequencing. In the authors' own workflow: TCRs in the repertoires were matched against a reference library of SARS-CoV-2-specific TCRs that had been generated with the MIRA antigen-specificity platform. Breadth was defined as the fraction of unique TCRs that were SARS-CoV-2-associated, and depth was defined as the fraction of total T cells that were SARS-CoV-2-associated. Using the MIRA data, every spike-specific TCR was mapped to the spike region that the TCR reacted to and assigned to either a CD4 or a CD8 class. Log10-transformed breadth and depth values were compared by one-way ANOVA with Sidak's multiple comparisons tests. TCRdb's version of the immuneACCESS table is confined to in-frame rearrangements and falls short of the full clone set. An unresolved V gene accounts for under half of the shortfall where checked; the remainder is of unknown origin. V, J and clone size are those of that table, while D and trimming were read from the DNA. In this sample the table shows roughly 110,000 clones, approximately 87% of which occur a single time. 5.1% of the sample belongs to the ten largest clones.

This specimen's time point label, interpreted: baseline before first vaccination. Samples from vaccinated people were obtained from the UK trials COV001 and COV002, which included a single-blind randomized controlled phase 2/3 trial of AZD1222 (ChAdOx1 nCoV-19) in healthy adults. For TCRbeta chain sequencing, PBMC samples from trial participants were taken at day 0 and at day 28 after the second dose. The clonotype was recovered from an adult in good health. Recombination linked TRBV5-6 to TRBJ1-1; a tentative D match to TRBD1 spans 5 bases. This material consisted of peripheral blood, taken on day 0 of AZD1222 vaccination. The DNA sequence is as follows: TGTGCCAGCAGCTTGATGGGGCGGCGTGTTAAGAACACTGAAGCTTTCTTT. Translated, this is CASSLMGRRVKNTEAFF.